This T cell receptor (beta chain) derives from a study of post-analysis software for immune sequencing data. About the study: Recorded disease courses covered relapsing-remitting, secondary progressive and progressive-relapsing multiple sclerosis. Some patients had no subtype annotation. Study-wide points: Relative to controls, patients had a few TRBV segments at higher frequency, with TRBV5-6, TRBV5-1 and TRBV20-1 among these.

Germline CDR1 MNHEY, CDR2 SVGEGT. The CDR3 length is 14 residues. V dropped 7 bases and J dropped 3; count of bases not matched to a gene: 6. cDNA libraries for TCR beta contained unique molecular identifiers. TCRdb analysed the PCR reads with MiXCR anew, one entry per CDR3 protein. This sample carries roughly 600,000 distinct CDR3 sequences, around 40% of them seen once, and the ten largest clones take under 2%. A word on this clonotype: The antigen remains unidentified.

This TCR derives from a girl aged 5-17 years with multiple sclerosis. The sequencing input was blood. The chain couples TRBV6-2 or TRBV6-3 to TRBJ2-3, with 8 bases aligning to TRBD1. The CDR3 loop is CASIPTGGTDTQYF. CDR3 bases: TGTGCCAGCATCCCAACAGGGGGGACAGATACGCAGTATTTT.